These T cell receptor beta chains were read from a single sample in a study of blood T cells in healthy people across ages. TCRdb analysed the 5' RACE reads with MiXCR anew, one entry per CDR3 protein. The sample comprises 1.5 million to 1.9 million distinct CDR3 sequences, around 40% of which are singletons, and about 4.1% rests with the top ten. Input material: blood. Receptors were obtained from a woman younger than 35 in good health. CDR3s include the opening cysteine and the closing phenylalanine or tryptophan. The D gene is left open where the match is weak. Some rows have no size entry. The others give once, few or many, or a class for an expanded clone.

D,V,size,J,DNA,CDR3
.,TRBV5-1,few,TRBJ2-3,TGCGCCAGCAGCTTGGGCCGTTTGGGGGATACGCAGTATTTT,CASSLGRLGDTQYF
TRBD1,TRBV6-1,.,TRBJ1-2,TGTGCCAGCAGAGGACAGGGGGCTGGCTACACCTTC,CASRGQGAGYTF
.,TRBV7-2,.,TRBJ1-2,TGTGCCAGCAGCTTAGAGTGGACAGAGAACTATGGCTACACCTTC,CASSLEWTENYGYTF
.,TRBV6-1,.,TRBJ2-7,TGTGCCAGCAGTGAATACGGCGCCGAGCAGTACTTC,CASSEYGAEQYF
TRBD2,TRBV20-1,few,TRBJ2-7,TGCAGTGCAACCTCGGGACTAGCGGGAGCCGAGCAGTACTTC,CSATSGLAGAEQYF
.,TRBV7-9,.,TRBJ2-3,TGTGCCAGCAGCTTAGTCCGGGGGGCCACAGATACGCAGTATTTT,CASSLVRGATDTQYF
.,TRBV29-1,.,TRBJ2-5,TGCAGCGTTGAGCGAAGGCTTCAAGAGACCCAGTACTTC,CSVERRLQETQYF
.,TRBV30,.,TRBJ1-1,TGTGCTGGGGGAGGGGACCTTGCTGAAGCTTTCTTT,CAGGGDLAEAFF
TRBD1,TRBV5-1,.,TRBJ2-1,TGCGCCAGCAGCTTGGACCGGGACAGGGGGTACAATGAGCAGTTCTTC,CASSLDRDRGYNEQFF
.,TRBV20-1,few,TRBJ2-1,TGCAGTGCTAGTAAGTGGGAGGCGGTCAATGAGCAGTTCTTC,CSASKWEAVNEQFF
TRBD2,TRBV19,few,TRBJ2-5,TGTGCCAGTAGTATACGGGCGGGAGAGATCCAAGAGACCCAGTACTTC,CASSIRAGEIQETQYF
.,TRBV12-3/TRBV12-4,.,TRBJ1-1,TGTGCCAGCAGTTTTTTCAGGGCGGGCACTGAAGCTTTCTTT,CASSFFRAGTEAFF
.,TRBV2,.,TRBJ2-7,TGTGCCAGCAGTGGATGGCGGCAACAACCCTACAATGAGCAGTACTTC,CASSGWRQQPYNEQYF
.,TRBV27,few,TRBJ2-1,TGTGCCATCGGGGTGGGGAGTGCGTACAATGAGCAGTTCTTC,CAIGVGSAYNEQFF
.,TRBV4-2,.,TRBJ2-5,TGTGCCAGCAGCCAAGAGTCGGCCTGGGAGACCCAGTACTTC,CASSQESAWETQYF
.,TRBV29-1,.,TRBJ1-1,TGCAGCGTTAACAGGGTATTGAACACTGAAGCTTTCTTT,CSVNRVLNTEAFF
TRBD1,TRBV4-1,.,TRBJ2-7,TGCGCCAGCAGCTTTTCTCCGGGACAGAAGGACGAGCAGTACTTC,CASSFSPGQKDEQYF
.,TRBV7-9,.,TRBJ1-1,TGTGCCAGCAGCGTACGCGGCCGGGCGAACACTGAAGCTTTCTTT,CASSVRGRANTEAFF
.,TRBV5-1,few,TRBJ1-4,TGCGCCAGCAGCCCGGATGGTTCTGAAAAACTGTTTTTT,CASSPDGSEKLFF
.,TRBV28,.,TRBJ2-3,TGTGCCAGCAGTTCACTGCGAGACTGCACAGATACGCAGTATTTT,CASSSLRDCTDTQYF
.,TRBV7-2,.,TRBJ1-4,TGTGCCAGCAGCTCCGGGACGAGGGATGGTAAACCGTTTTTT,CASSSGTRDGKPFF
.,TRBV6-5,few,TRBJ2-5,TGTGCCAGCAGTTACTCGCAGACAAACCAAGAGACCCAGTACTTC,CASSYSQTNQETQYF
.,TRBV6-5,.,TRBJ2-3,TGTGCCAGCAGTTACTGGGCCAGGCGTCCCCAAGGTGCTAGCACAGATACGCAGTATTTT,CASSYWARRPQGASTDTQYF
.,TRBV29-1,.,TRBJ2-1,TGCAGCGTTGCGGTCTCCTACAATGAGCAGTTCTTC,CSVAVSYNEQFF
TRBD2,TRBV4-3,.,TRBJ2-5,TGCGCCAGCAGCCAAGCGGGGGGGCTAAAGACCCAGTACTTC,CASSQAGGLKTQYF
.,TRBV20-1,.,TRBJ1-2,TGCAGTGCTAGCTTACCAGGGAACTATGGCTACACCTTC,CSASLPGNYGYTF
TRBD1,TRBV11-2,.,TRBJ2-5,TGTGCCAGCAGCTTACCCCCTGGGACAGGGTTGGGGACCCAGTACTTC,CASSLPPGTGLGTQYF
.,TRBV7-2,.,TRBJ2-3,TGTGCCAGCAGCTTAGGTTGGGGTCGGCAGTATTTT,CASSLGWGRQYF
.,TRBV27,few,TRBJ1-6,TGTGCCAGCAGTTTATCGATAGGGGGATTACAATCACCCCTCCACTTT,CASSLSIGGLQSPLHF
.,TRBV20-1,.,TRBJ1-6,TGCAGTGCGGGACGTCAGGGGATAGAGCCCTATAATTCACCCCTCCACTTT,CSAGRQGIEPYNSPLHF
TRBD1,TRBV2,.,TRBJ2-4,TGTGCCAGCATTACAGGGACAGGGAACAAAAACATTCAGTACTTC,CASITGTGNKNIQYF
.,TRBV27,few,TRBJ2-1,TGTGCCAGCACCTCAAGAGTGGTCGGATACAATGAGCAGTTCTTC,CASTSRVVGYNEQFF
TRBD1,TRBV20-1,few,TRBJ1-6,TGCAGTGCTTCAAGGACAGGGACATATAATTCACCCCTCCACTTT,CSASRTGTYNSPLHF
.,TRBV30,.,TRBJ1-4,TGTGCCTGGAGTGTATCTCGGATTGGGGTCGAAAAACTGTTTTTT,CAWSVSRIGVEKLFF
.,TRBV20-1,.,TRBJ1-5,TGCAGTGCTAGAGATAGTTCCCGGTGGGGGAAACATAGCAATCAGCCCCAGCATTTT,CSARDSSRWGKHSNQPQHF
TRBD1,TRBV4-3,.,TRBJ2-7,TGCGCCAGCAGCCGATCCGGGACAGGGTGGAATGAGCAGTACTTC,CASSRSGTGWNEQYF
.,TRBV6-6,.,TRBJ1-5,TGTGCCAGCAGGACCGGGCCAACGGGGCAGCCCCAGCATTTT,CASRTGPTGQPQHF
TRBD2,TRBV29-1,.,TRBJ2-1,TGCAGCGGATCATCTAGCGGAATCTACAATGAGCAGTTCTTC,CSGSSSGIYNEQFF
TRBD1,TRBV25-1,few,TRBJ2-7,TGTGCCAGCAGTGAATTCAGCGACAGGGGCTACGAGCAGTACTTC,CASSEFSDRGYEQYF